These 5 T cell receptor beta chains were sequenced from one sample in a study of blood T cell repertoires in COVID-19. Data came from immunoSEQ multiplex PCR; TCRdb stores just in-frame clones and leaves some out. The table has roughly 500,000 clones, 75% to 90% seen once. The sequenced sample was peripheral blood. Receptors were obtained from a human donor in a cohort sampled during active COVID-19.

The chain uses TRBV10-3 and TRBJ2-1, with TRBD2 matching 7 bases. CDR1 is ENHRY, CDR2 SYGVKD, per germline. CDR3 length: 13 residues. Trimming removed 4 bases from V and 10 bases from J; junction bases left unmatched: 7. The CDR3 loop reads CAISGQAGVEQFF. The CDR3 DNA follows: TGTGCCATCAGTGGCCAGGCGGGAGTAGAGCAGTTCTTC.

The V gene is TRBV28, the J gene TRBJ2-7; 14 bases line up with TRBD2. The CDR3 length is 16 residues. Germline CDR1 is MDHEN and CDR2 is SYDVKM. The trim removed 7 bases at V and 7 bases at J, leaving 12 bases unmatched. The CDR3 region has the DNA TGTGCCAGCATCGGGGGGACTAGCGGGAGACGTCAAGAGCAGTACTTC. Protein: CASIGGTSGRRQEQYF.

The CDR3 sequence is CATSRDLREDRGLAKNIQYF. CDR3 DNA sequence: TGTGCCACCAGCAGAGATTTGCGGGAGGATCGGGGTCTGGCCAAAAACATTCAGTACTTC. The rearrangement links TRBV15 to TRBJ2-4; 8 nucleotides agree with TRBD2. This CDR3 contains 20 residues. The V segment lost 0 bases and the J segment 1 base; nucleotides outside the gene matches: 14. Germline V gives CDR1 LNHNV, CDR2 YYDKDF (reference sequence).

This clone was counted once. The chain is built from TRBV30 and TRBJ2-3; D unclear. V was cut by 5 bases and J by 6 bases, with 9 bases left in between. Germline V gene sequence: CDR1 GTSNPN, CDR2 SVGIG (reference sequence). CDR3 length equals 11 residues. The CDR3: CAWGPVDTQYF. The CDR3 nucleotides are TGTGCCTGGGGCCCAGTGGATACGCAGTATTTT.

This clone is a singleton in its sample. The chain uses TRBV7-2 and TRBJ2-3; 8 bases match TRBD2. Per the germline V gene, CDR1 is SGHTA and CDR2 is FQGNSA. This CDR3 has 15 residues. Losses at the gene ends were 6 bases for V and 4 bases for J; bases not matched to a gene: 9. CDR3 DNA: TGTGCCAGCAGTTGGAGCGGGAGTAGACCAGATACGCAGTATTTT. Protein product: CASSWSGSRPDTQYF.